This TCR beta chain originates from a study of blood T cell repertoires in COVID-19. Study summary: The analysed material was cDNA or gDNA that came from T cells, B-cell-depleted T cells, or PBMCs.

Profiling relied on immunoSEQ multiplex PCR, and the TCRdb table lists in-frame clones only, not all of them. The sample lists around 100,000 clones, roughly four fifths seen once, with 6.5% to 10% in the top ten. The V and J ends lost 4 bases and 7 bases respectively, with 20 bases between them. The CDR3 sequence is 16 residues long. Germline CDR1 SGHNT, CDR2 YYREEE (reference sequence). Specimen: peripheral blood. This TCR was recovered from a man between 65 and 80 years old with acute or convalescent COVID-19. This chain connects TRBV5-4 to TRBJ1-4, with D possibly TRBD1 on 5 matching bases. The CDR3 protein is CASSGSSTDPVEKLFF. Here the CDR3 DNA reads TGTGCCAGCAGCGGCTCCTCGACAGATCCGGTTGAAAAACTGTTTTTT.